These T cell receptor beta chains were read from a single sample in a study of Ad26.COV2.S vaccination and SARS-CoV-2 variants. Generated by immunoSEQ multiplex PCR, the TCRdb table keeps only in-frame clones and is missing some. The table lists hundreds of thousands of clones, about 88% of them singletons. This specimen was peripheral blood, taken in a trial of Ad26.COV2.S vaccine versus placebo. The receptor set was obtained from a person between 18 and 60 years old who received the Ad26.COV2.S COVID-19 vaccine or a placebo. The CDR3 runs from the conserved cysteine through the conserved F or W. The D gene is left open where the match is weak.

V gene: TRBV7-2
J gene: TRBJ1-6
D gene: TRBD1
CDR3 protein: CASSLRAGGSPLHF

V gene: TRBV24-1
J gene: TRBJ2-3
D gene: .
CDR3 protein: CATSPPPGSTDTQYF

V gene: TRBV5-1
J gene: TRBJ2-7
D gene: .
CDR3 protein: CASSLLPNPNEQYF

V gene: TRBV30
J gene: TRBJ2-1
D gene: TRBD2
CDR3 protein: CAWRSLAGRAGQFF

V gene: TRBV3-1/TRBV3-2
J gene: TRBJ2-2
D gene: .
CDR3 protein: CASSQGSGELFF

V gene: TRBV2
J gene: TRBJ1-2
D gene: .
CDR3 protein: CASSEPRGNGYTF

V gene: TRBV5-1
J gene: TRBJ2-1
D gene: TRBD2
CDR3 protein: CASSSNAGSGGFGEQFF

V gene: TRBV29-1
J gene: TRBJ2-1
D gene: .
CDR3 protein: CSVESEVLIREQFF

V gene: TRBV28
J gene: TRBJ2-7
D gene: .
CDR3 protein: CASSDRYEQYF

V gene: TRBV9
J gene: TRBJ1-4
D gene: .
CDR3 protein: CASSAAWNSEKLFF

V gene: TRBV5-4
J gene: TRBJ2-1
D gene: .
CDR3 protein: CASSLVLDPNEQFF

V gene: TRBV2
J gene: TRBJ2-4
D gene: .
CDR3 protein: CASSEALPGNTAKNIQYF

V gene: TRBV4-2
J gene: TRBJ2-7
D gene: TRBD1
CDR3 protein: CASSQYGTGWAEQYF

V gene: TRBV12-5
J gene: TRBJ2-1
D gene: TRBD2
CDR3 protein: CASGLVLGGSTNNEQFF

V gene: TRBV18
J gene: TRBJ1-4
D gene: .
CDR3 protein: CASSPPSTGGPEKLFF

V gene: TRBV5-1
J gene: TRBJ2-1
D gene: .
CDR3 protein: CASSSTLAEQFF

V gene: TRBV13
J gene: TRBJ2-7
D gene: .
CDR3 protein: CASSLGDSSYEQYF

V gene: TRBV5-1
J gene: TRBJ1-2
D gene: .
CDR3 protein: CASSSDSDYGYTF

V gene: TRBV7-9
J gene: TRBJ2-5
D gene: .
CDR3 protein: CASSLRQGGETQYF

V gene: TRBV7-9
J gene: TRBJ1-1
D gene: .
CDR3 protein: CASSFQGPDAFF

V gene: TRBV5-1
J gene: TRBJ1-4
D gene: .
CDR3 protein: CASSPEGATNEKLFF

V gene: TRBV7-2
J gene: TRBJ1-2
D gene: .
CDR3 protein: CASSLDRGVAGYTF

V gene: TRBV18
J gene: TRBJ2-6
D gene: .
CDR3 protein: CASSPGGYGANVLTF

V gene: TRBV18
J gene: TRBJ2-3
D gene: TRBD2
CDR3 protein: CASSPKGGGAVITQYF

V gene: TRBV7-3
J gene: TRBJ2-1
D gene: .
CDR3 protein: CASSLNGGASGDEQFF

V gene: TRBV24-1
J gene: TRBJ1-1
D gene: TRBD1
CDR3 protein: CATSDHHYRGTEAFF

V gene: TRBV24-1
J gene: TRBJ1-1
D gene: TRBD1
CDR3 protein: CATSVPGGTEAFF

V gene: TRBV2
J gene: TRBJ1-2
D gene: .
CDR3 protein: CASSPDSNYGYTF

V gene: TRBV9
J gene: TRBJ1-6
D gene: TRBD1
CDR3 protein: CASSVGTGGYNSPLHF

V gene: TRBV10-3
J gene: TRBJ2-2
D gene: TRBD2
CDR3 protein: CAISATSVIDTGELFF

V gene: TRBV5-1
J gene: TRBJ1-2
D gene: .
CDR3 protein: CASSANPDYGYTF

V gene: TRBV2
J gene: TRBJ2-3
D gene: .
CDR3 protein: CATGARSTDTQYF

V gene: TRBV21-1
J gene: TRBJ1-4
D gene: .
CDR3 protein: CASSKAPTEATNEKLFF

V gene: TRBV21-1
J gene: TRBJ2-5
D gene: .
CDR3 protein: CASSKGWGGETQYF

V gene: TRBV28
J gene: TRBJ1-2
D gene: .
CDR3 protein: CASSRGTSYGYTF

V gene: TRBV5-8
J gene: TRBJ2-2
D gene: .
CDR3 protein: CASSLVRDTLNTGELFF

V gene: TRBV30
J gene: TRBJ1-1
D gene: .
CDR3 protein: CAWSVFGREAGANTEAFF

V gene: TRBV15
J gene: TRBJ2-5
D gene: .
CDR3 protein: CATSRDSKQETQYF

V gene: TRBV9
J gene: TRBJ1-6
D gene: .
CDR3 protein: CASSPRDGLPNSPLHF